These T cell receptor beta chains were read from a single sample in a study of cytomegalovirus exposure and HLA in healthy donors. Sequenced by immunoSEQ multiplex PCR; TCRdb stores in-frame clones only, minus some. The table shows about 170,000 clones, with almost 75% occurring only once. Sequenced sample: PBMCs. The origin of the receptors is a woman aged 18-29 years in good health and CMV-seropositive. Both conserved end residues are part of each CDR3. D genes are given only for firm matches. Clone sizes are given selectively: once, few, many, or a class where the clone is expanded.

>-|TRBD1|TRBJ1-3|TRBV25-1
TGTGCCAGCAGGCGACAGGGTGGAAACACCATATATTTT
CASRRQGGNTIYF
>-|-|TRBJ1-5|TRBV5-1
TGCGCCAGCAGCTTGTCCGGTCAGGATCAGCCCCAGCATTTT
CASSLSGQDQPQHF
>-|-|TRBJ1-1|TRBV5-6
TGTGCCAGCAGCTTGGGGGGCGATGGCACTGAAGCTTTCTTT
CASSLGGDGTEAFF
>few|TRBD2|TRBJ2-3|TRBV25-1
TGTGCCAGCAGTGATACCTGGCGGGGGGGCACAGATACGCAGTATTTT
CASSDTWRGGTDTQYF
>-|-|TRBJ2-7|TRBV14
TGTGCCAGCAGAGGAGGGTTCGAGCAGTACTTC
CASRGGFEQYF
>-|-|TRBJ1-1|TRBV9
TGTGCCAGCAGCGTAGTCAGTGGGAACACTGAAGCTTTCTTT
CASSVVSGNTEAFF
>-|-|TRBJ2-5|TRBV4-2
TGTGCCAGCAGCCAAGATATCGCGGCACCTCAAGAGACCCAGTACTTC
CASSQDIAAPQETQYF
>-|TRBD2|TRBJ2-1|TRBV19
TGTGCCAGTAGTATAGCGGGGGGGCCCTGGAATGAGCAGTTCTTC
CASSIAGGPWNEQFF
>-|TRBD2|TRBJ2-7|TRBV2
TGTGCCAGCAGTGCTGGGGGGGGGATTGTGAACGAGCAGTACTTC
CASSAGGGIVNEQYF
>-|-|TRBJ2-2|TRBV30
TGTGCCTGGAAGTGGAGGCGGACCGGGGAGCTGTTTTTT
CAWKWRRTGELFF
>few|-|TRBJ2-3|TRBV2
TGTGCCAGCAGTGAAACTTTCTCAGGAGATACGCAGTATTTT
CASSETFSGDTQYF
>once|-|TRBJ2-7|TRBV7-9
TGTGCCAGCAGCACCGAAACAAACCCTTACGAGCAGTACTTC
CASSTETNPYEQYF
>-|-|TRBJ1-6|TRBV7-9
TGTGCCAGCAGCTTAGCGATTGGGGGCGGAAGTTCACCCCTCCACTTT
CASSLAIGGGSSPLHF
>-|-|TRBJ2-1|TRBV16
TGTGCCAGCGGAGACTCCGATGAGCAGTTCTTC
CASGDSDEQFF
>-|TRBD1|TRBJ2-7|TRBV2
TGTGCCAGCAGGACAGGGGGCATCGTGACCTACGAGCAGTACTTC
CASRTGGIVTYEQYF
>-|-|TRBJ1-5|TRBV7-2
TGTGCCAGCACCCCCCGGGGGAGATACGCTGATAGCAATCAGCCCCAGCATTTT
CASTPRGRYADSNQPQHF
>-|-|TRBJ2-7|TRBV4-2
TGTGCCAGCAGCCAGACGGACAGCTACGAGCAGTACTTC
CASSQTDSYEQYF
>-|-|TRBJ1-1|TRBV7-3
TGTGCCAGCAGCTTTATAGGGGGCACTGAAGCTTTCTTT
CASSFIGGTEAFF
>-|-|TRBJ2-5|TRBV30
TGTGCCTGGAGTGCGGGTCAGGGGCAAGAGACCCAGTACTTC
CAWSAGQGQETQYF
>few|-|TRBJ2-5|TRBV6-1
TGTGCCAGCAAGGCGGGGGCCACCCAAGAGACCCAGTACTTC
CASKAGATQETQYF